The 5 T cell receptor beta chains below come from one sample, sequenced in a study of blood T cell repertoires in COVID-19. The repertoire was sequenced with immunoSEQ multiplex PCR; TCRdb's copy has only in-frame clones and lacks some. The sample lists approximately 40,000 clones; about 85% were seen once. Material for sequencing was peripheral blood. These receptors came from a man in his 60s with COVID-19, enrolled during active disease.

Comments on this clone: Mismatch with germline at one junction end may stem from a read error. The rearrangement joins TRBV29-1 to TRBJ1-4; D call uncertain. The germline CDR1 and CDR2 sequences are SQVTM and ANQGSEA. The CDR3 has 14 residues. CDR3 coding DNA: TGCAGCGTTGTGGGCGGGAAATTTAATGAAAAACTGCTTTTT. It translates to CSVVGGKFNEKLLF.

J is TRBJ2-5 and V is TRBV11-2, with D possibly matching TRBD1 (6 bases). Germline V gene sequence: CDR1 SGHAT, CDR2 FQNNGV. Deletions cut 5 bases from V and 13 bases from J, with 14 bases between. The CDR3 extends over 11 amino acids. The CDR3 DNA reads as TGTGCCAGCAGCCGGACAGTCCCCCTGTACTTC. Encoded protein: CASSRTVPLYF.

This rearrangement joins TRBV5-6 to TRBJ1-5, with D tentatively TRBD1 (5 bases). From germline, CDR1 is SGHDT and CDR2 YYEEEE. V was cut by 2 bases and J by 0 bases, with 12 bases left in between. The CDR3 extends over 16 amino acids. The CDR3 protein is CASSFWQGYSNQPQHF. The CDR3, as DNA: TGTGCCAGCAGCTTTTGGCAGGGATATAGCAATCAGCCCCAGCATTTT.

The V call is TRBV6-2 or TRBV6-3, the J call TRBJ2-1; D gene ambiguous. CDR1 and CDR2 (germline): MNHEY, SVGEGT. The CDR3 runs 12 residues. Trimming pared 6 bases from V and 6 bases from J, leaving 9 bases between. The CDR3 DNA sequence: TGTGCCAGCAGCACCGGCGGCAATGAGCAGTTCTTC. Translating it yields CASSTGGNEQFF.

This clone was counted a single time. V and J are TRBV18 and TRBJ2-2; 8 bases are a match to TRBD1. Germline assignment: CDR1 KGHSH and CDR2 LQKENI. The CDR3 is 14 amino acids. The V gene end was trimmed by 8 bases and the J gene end by 5 bases; junction bases not matched to a gene: 7. This chain's CDR3 is CASRTGDRTGELFF. DNA for the CDR3: TGTGCCAGCCGTACGGGGGACAGGACCGGGGAGCTGTTTTTT.